This T cell receptor (beta chain) was retrieved from a study of Tregs in tolerant kidney transplant recipients. Assay used: immunoSEQ multiplex PCR; TCRdb lists only in-frame clones, some missing. The table lists fewer than 80,000 clones, roughly nine tenths of them singletons. CDR3 length equals 16 residues. The germline V gene has CDR1 SGHAT and CDR2 FQNNGV. Germline trimming cut 3 bases from V and 1 base from J; bases unmatched to any gene: 5. CD4+CD25+CD127- Tregs, CD4+CD25- non-Tregs, CD4 and CD8 cells were sorted. The receptor was isolated from a human donor who received a combined kidney and bone marrow transplant. Specimen: CD4+ T cells from blood, collected before the transplant. The chain employs TRBV11-2 and TRBJ2-2; TRBD2 matches 7 bases. The CDR3 DNA sequence: TGTGCCAGCAGCTTGGGAGGGCGTAAGAACACCGGGGAGCTGTTTTTT. Residues: CASSLGGRKNTGELFF.